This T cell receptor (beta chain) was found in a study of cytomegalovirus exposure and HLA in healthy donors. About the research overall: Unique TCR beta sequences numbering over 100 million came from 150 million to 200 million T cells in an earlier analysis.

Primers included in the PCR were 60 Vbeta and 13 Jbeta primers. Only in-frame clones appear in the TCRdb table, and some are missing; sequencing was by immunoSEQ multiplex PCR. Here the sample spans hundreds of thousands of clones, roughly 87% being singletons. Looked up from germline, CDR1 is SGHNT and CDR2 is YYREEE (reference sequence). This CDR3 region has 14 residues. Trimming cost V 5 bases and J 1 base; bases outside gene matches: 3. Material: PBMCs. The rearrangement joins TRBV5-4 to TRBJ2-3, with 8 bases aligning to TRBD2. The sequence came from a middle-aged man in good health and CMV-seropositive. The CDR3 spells CASRTAGGTDTQYF. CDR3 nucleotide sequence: TGTGCCAGCAGGACAGCGGGAGGCACAGATACGCAGTATTTT.